This T cell receptor (beta chain) stems from a study of T cell responses to AZD1222 COVID-19 vaccine (dated by TCRdb to about 2021). In terms of the full investigation: TCR sequencing was performed for roughly 250 trial participants, of whom around 200 were given two doses of AZD1222 and some 25 were given two doses of MenACWY control vaccine. Enrollment into the trials was organized by age into subgroups of 18-55, 56-69 and 70-plus years, and those subgroups contained about 160, 30 and 59 TCR-sequenced participants, respectively.

What the research found in general, with its limitations: Nearly half of unique spike-specific TCRs reportedly recognized epitopes outside regions mutated in the B.1.351 and B.1.1.7 variants. After two AZD1222 doses, spike-specific TCR breadth and depth were significantly higher than at day 0 and than in MenACWY recipients. Most participants were white British and females outnumbered males, and the authors suggested that clonal diversity may have been underestimated. The whole spike protein was spanned by vaccine-associated CD4 TCRs, and dominant responses were seen in regions 160-218 and 743-854. In the small 56-69-year group, the increase in depth fell short of significance, most likely because of low power. Conclusions about previously exposed vaccinees are limited because only a handful of AZD1222 recipients were SARS-CoV-2 seropositive at baseline. Because no samples from the day 14 peak response were available, repertoires could be characterized only after the peak T cell response.

Of note for this clone: Its binding antigen is unknown. Qualities for individual bases were not recorded, and no much larger clone is one base off.

From the germline V gene (reference sequence), CDR1 is LGHDT and CDR2 is YNNKEL. The CDR3 spans 18 residues, from the cysteine through the phenylalanine. This entry keeps only the CDR3 DNA: 54 bases, framed from base 1. Germline trimming amounts to 4 bases on V and 2 bases on J, with 9 as the count of junction bases outside the gene matches. The CDR3 regions of human TCRbeta chains were subjected to immunosequencing. In the authors' own workflow: TCRs in the repertoires were compared against a reference library of SARS-CoV-2-specific TCRs that had been generated with the MIRA antigen-specificity platform. Breadth meant the fraction of unique TCRs that were SARS-CoV-2-associated, whereas depth meant the fraction of total T cells that were SARS-CoV-2-associated. Using the MIRA data, each spike-specific TCR was assigned both to the spike region to which the TCR was reactive and to a CD4 or CD8 class. Log10-transformed breadth and depth values were compared by one-way ANOVA with Sidak's multiple comparisons tests. TCRdb limited this immuneACCESS table to in-frame rearrangements with V and J called. A share of clones is missing; checked studies link under half to unresolved V genes, and the rest is unexplained. V and J calls and clone size are those listed in that table; D and trimming were worked out from the DNA. The sample records 45,000 to 65,000 clones, roughly 87% of which are singletons. The top ten constitute less than 3.5% of the sample.

In light of the paper, this sample's time point label describes: about 28 days (+/-7) after the second vaccine dose. AZD1222 recipients whose second dose came at about 4 weeks and those whose second dose came at about 12 weeks were combined into one group, since spike-specific TCR depth and breadth did not differ between the two schedules. Vaccinee samples were obtained from the UK trials COV001 and COV002, which included a single-blind randomized controlled phase 2/3 trial of AZD1222 (ChAdOx1 nCoV-19) in healthy adults. Trial participant PBMC samples were collected at day 0 and day 28 after the second dose for TCRbeta chain sequencing.

The material was peripheral blood, obtained 28 days after the second AZD1222 dose. The rearranged segments are TRBV3-1 (or the pseudogene TRBV3-2) and TRBJ2-5; a stretch of 14 junction bases matches TRBD2. This TCR was recovered from an adult who received the AZD1222 COVID-19 vaccine. Here is the DNA: TGTGCCAGCAGCCGGAGACTAGCGGGAGGGCCGCGACAAGAGACCCAGTACTTC. This is translated as CASSRRLAGGPRQETQYF.